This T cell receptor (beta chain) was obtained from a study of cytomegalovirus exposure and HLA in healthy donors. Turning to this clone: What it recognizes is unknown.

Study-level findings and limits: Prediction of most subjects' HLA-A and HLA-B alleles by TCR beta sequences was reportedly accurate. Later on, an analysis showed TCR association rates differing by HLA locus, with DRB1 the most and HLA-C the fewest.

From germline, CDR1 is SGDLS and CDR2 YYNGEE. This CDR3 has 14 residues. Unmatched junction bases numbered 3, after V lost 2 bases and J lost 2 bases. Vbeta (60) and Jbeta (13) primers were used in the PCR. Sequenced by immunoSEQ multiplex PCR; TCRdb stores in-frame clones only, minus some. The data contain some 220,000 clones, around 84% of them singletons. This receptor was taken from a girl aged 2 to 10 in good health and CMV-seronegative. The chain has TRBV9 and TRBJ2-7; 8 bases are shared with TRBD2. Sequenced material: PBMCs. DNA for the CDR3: TGTGCCAGCAGCGTGCGCGGGGGGACCTACGAGCAGTACTTC. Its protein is CASSVRGGTYEQYF. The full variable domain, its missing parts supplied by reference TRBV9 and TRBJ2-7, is DSGVTQTPKHLITATGQRVTLRCSPRSGDLSVYWYQQSLDQGLQFLIQYYNGEERAKGNILERFSAQQFPDLHSELNLSSLELGDSALYFCASSVRGGTYEQYFGPGTRLTVT.